This is a list of T cell receptor beta chains from one sample in a study of T cells expressing NK-cell markers. TCRdb reanalyzed the 5' RACE reads, giving one entry per CDR3 protein sequence and no DNA. This sample's clone table lists more than 120,000 distinct CDR3 sequences. The sample was blood T cells: a sorted CD56 or NKG2C T cell subset, CD4+ or CD8+ T cells, or bulk PBMC T cells (not recorded which). These receptor sequences come from a man younger than 35 in good health. Each CDR3 is given with its conserved first and last residue.

>TRBJ2-3|TRBV12-3/TRBV12-4
CASKGLGPSSTDTQYF
>TRBJ2-1|TRBV15
CATSPQTYNEQFF
>TRBJ2-1|TRBV29-1
CSKRGLHDNEQFF
>TRBJ2-5|TRBV6-2/TRBV6-3
CASSYSRGLSKAGGPGETQYF
>TRBJ1-4|TRBV7-2
CASTVWQGITNEKLFF
>TRBJ2-1|TRBV6-4
CASSILAGAGNEQFF
>TRBJ2-6|TRBV29-1
CSVDGTSPSGANVLTF
>TRBJ2-2|TRBV6-1
CASSPPGQGGGELFF
>TRBJ2-1|TRBV7-8
CASGFHSSSGGNNEQFF
>TRBJ2-1|TRBV12-3/TRBV12-4
CASSSYRGEGLWNEQFF
>TRBJ1-2|TRBV18
CASSPSIGDYGYTF
>TRBJ2-1|TRBV5-1
CASSNTAGSEQFF
>TRBJ2-7|TRBV7-9
CASSSSSGTYEQYF
>TRBJ2-5|TRBV19
CASQILGEETQYF
>TRBJ2-3|TRBV11-2
CASSSTSGYRSTDTQYF
>TRBJ2-5|TRBV4-3
CASSQDPGGVETQYF
>TRBJ2-1|TRBV6-2/TRBV6-3
CASSIATHEQFF
>TRBJ2-7|TRBV19
CASRGIAYEQYF
>TRBJ2-3|TRBV12-3/TRBV12-4
CASSSSGRDTQYF
>TRBJ2-1|TRBV2
CASSGTSNEQFF
>TRBJ2-1|TRBV4-1
CASSQGARQFF
>TRBJ2-2|TRBV29-1
CSVVAQTGELFF
>TRBJ2-2|TRBV11-2
CASTRGGANTGELFF
>TRBJ2-2|TRBV4-3
CASSQDPGLTNTGELFF
>TRBJ2-3|TRBV5-8
CARPGLAGTLSTDTQYF
>TRBJ2-1|TRBV6-1
CASSPWTGGIEQFF
>TRBJ1-1|TRBV7-8
CASSPRRSLNTEAFF
>TRBJ2-1|TRBV19
CASIRLADGGEQFF
>TRBJ2-1|TRBV6-1
CASTRVSGSPYEQFF
>TRBJ2-5|TRBV10-3
CAISDSGIRETQYF
>TRBJ1-3|TRBV30
CAWKDSDWHSGNTIYF
>TRBJ2-1|TRBV30
CAWMATNEQFF
>TRBJ2-7|TRBV9
CASSLTLAGGTHEQYF
>TRBJ2-1|TRBV7-2
CASSLDWDGSYNEQFF
>TRBJ2-1|TRBV12-3/TRBV12-4
CASSPFAGGGDEQFF
>TRBJ2-2|TRBV11-2
CASSLRDSTTGELFF
>TRBJ1-2|TRBV7-3
CASSSTGGSGYTF
>TRBJ1-1|TRBV12-3/TRBV12-4
CASSFDTGGDPEAFF
>TRBJ2-4|TRBV5-1
CASSLEGLAGVLAKNIQYF
>TRBJ2-1|TRBV29-1
CSVGASGSYNEQFF
>TRBJ2-2|TRBV6-2/TRBV6-3
CASSATGELFF
>TRBJ2-1|TRBV4-1
CASSQAGGRGHNEQFF